The source of this TCR beta chain is a study of blood T cell repertoires in COVID-19. This clone showed up just a few times. A junction boundary mismatches the germline segment, possibly from a read error. From germline, CDR1 is MNHEY and CDR2 SMNVEV (reference sequence). The CDR3 contains 13 residues. The repertoire was sequenced with immunoSEQ multiplex PCR; TCRdb's copy has only in-frame clones and lacks some. The data show around 260,000 clones, with 75% to 90% seen just once and 0.9% to 1% held by the top ten. The receptor's source is a woman aged 40 to 55 who had recovered from COVID-19. The specimen sequenced was peripheral blood. The chain recombines TRBV27 with TRBJ1-2, with 8 bases matching TRBD1. CDR3 in DNA: TGTGCCAGCAGTGCCGGGACAGGACCACCCATGTGCTTC. Residues: CASSAGTGPPMCF.